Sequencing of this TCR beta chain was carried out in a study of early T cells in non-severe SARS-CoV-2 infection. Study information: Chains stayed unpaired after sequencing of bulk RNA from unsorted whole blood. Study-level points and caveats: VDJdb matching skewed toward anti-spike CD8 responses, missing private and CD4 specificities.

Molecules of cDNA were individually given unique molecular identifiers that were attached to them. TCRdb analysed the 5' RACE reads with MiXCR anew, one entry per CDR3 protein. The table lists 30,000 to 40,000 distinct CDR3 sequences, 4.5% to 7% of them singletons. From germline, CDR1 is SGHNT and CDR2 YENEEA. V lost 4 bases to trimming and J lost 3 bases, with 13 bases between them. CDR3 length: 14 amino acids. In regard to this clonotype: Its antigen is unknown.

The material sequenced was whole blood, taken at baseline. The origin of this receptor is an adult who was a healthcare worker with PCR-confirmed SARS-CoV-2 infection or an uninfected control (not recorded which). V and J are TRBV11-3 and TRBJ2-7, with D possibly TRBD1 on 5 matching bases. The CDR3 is CASSSRDSDYEQYF. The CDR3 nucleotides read TGTGCCAGCAGCTCACGAGACAGTGACTACGAGCAGTACTTC.